This T cell receptor (beta chain) was sequenced for a study of blood T cell repertoires in COVID-19. Study information: The cDNA or gDNA used as material had been derived from T cells, B-cell-depleted T cells, or PBMCs.

Assay: immunoSEQ multiplex PCR; the TCRdb copy retains only in-frame clones and omits some. The repertoire holds roughly 180,000 clones, with roughly 88% as singletons. Participant ages covered roughly 18 to 89 years across about 25 US areas. V dropped 1 base and J dropped 12 bases, with 12 bases sitting between them. The CDR3 runs 12 residues. The V gene's germline CDR1 is SGHAT and CDR2 FQNNGV. The rearrangement links TRBV11-2 to TRBJ1-1, with a tentative D call TRBD1 (5 bases). The receptor's source is a woman in her sixties who had recovered from COVID-19. The sample comprised PBMCs or T cells enriched from blood (not recorded which). DNA of the CDR3: TGTGCCAGCAGCTTAGGGCAGGGTTCAACTTTCTTT. It codes for CASSLGQGSTFF.